What follows are 2 T cell receptor beta chains derived from one specimen sequenced in a study of shared clonotypes between healthy human individuals. Clones were read by immunoSEQ multiplex PCR, and TCRdb kept only the in-frame ones, dropping some. This table has a few million clones, over 85% appearing once. The sequencing sample was made of naive CD4+ T cells sorted from blood. Indicated subset: CD45RA+ positively selected. Source of these receptors: a man aged 18-30 years in good health.

V and J are TRBV30 and TRBJ2-3; 11 bases fit TRBD2. With 4 bases clipped from V and 0 bases from J, the junction kept 6 bases outside the gene matches. CDR3 length: 16 residues. From germline, CDR1 is GTSNPN and CDR2 SVGIG (reference sequence). CDR3 in amino acids: CAWTLGTSGSTDTQYF. CDR3 sequence (DNA): TGTGCCTGGACACTCGGGACTAGCGGTAGCACAGATACGCAGTATTTT.

Concerning this clone: Different DNA sequences within this sample yield the same CDR3. The J gene is TRBJ2-2, the V gene TRBV7-9; D may be TRBD1 (6 bases). V lost 0 bases to trimming and J lost 2 bases, with 7 bases between them. CDR1 is SEHNR, CDR2 FQNEAQ, per germline (reference sequence). The CDR3 has 15 amino acids. Written as DNA, the CDR3 is TGTGCCAGCAGCTTAGCGGGGACAAACACCGGGGAGCTGTTTTTT. Translating it yields CASSLAGTNTGELFF.